The next 5 T cell receptor beta chains were all read from a single sample in a study of OX40 agonist ivuxolimab in advanced cancers. Measured with immunoSEQ multiplex PCR; TCRdb has only the in-frame clones, and not every one. The sample includes 70,000 to 95,000 clones, about 85% of them seen just once. The specimen comprised CD4+ or CD8+ T cells sorted from blood, sampled in a trial of the OX40 agonist ivuxolimab. The receptor source for this set is an adult with an advanced solid tumor such as melanoma, head and neck, liver or kidney cancer.

The chain couples TRBV11-2 to TRBJ2-1; D is possibly TRBD2 (6 bases). V lost 5 bases, J lost 1 base, and 12 bases lay in between. CDR1 and CDR2 (germline): SGHAT, FQNNGV. This CDR3 spans 15 amino acids. As DNA, the CDR3 is TGTGCCAGCAGCCCGAGCGGGCTGTCCTACAATGAGCAGTTCTTC. Translated, it gives CASSPSGLSYNEQFF. The whole variable domain, filled in from reference TRBV11-2 and TRBJ2-1, reads EAGVAQSPRYKIIEKRQSVAFWCNPISGHATLYWYQQILGQGPKLLIQFQNNGVVDDSQLPKDRFSAERLKGVDSTLKIQPAKLEDSAVYLCASSPSGLSYNEQFFGPGTRLTVL.

This clone was counted once. The chain combines TRBV5-1 with TRBJ2-1, with D perhaps matching TRBD2 (5 bases). Trimming shortened V by 2 bases and J by 6 bases, and 12 bases separated the two germline ends. This CDR3 has 14 residues. Germline V gene lookup returns CDR1 SGHRS and CDR2 YFSETQ. The CDR3 region is CASSFGAVANEQFF. Here the CDR3 DNA reads TGCGCCAGCAGCTTTGGAGCGGTTGCCAATGAGCAGTTCTTC.

The V and J genes are TRBV4-2 and TRBJ2-5; D is unresolved. Germline V gene sequence: CDR1 LGHNA, CDR2 YNFKEQ. The CDR3 has 15 residues. Trimming stripped 4 bases from V and 0 bases from J, with 12 bases between. The chain's CDR3 is CASSLDPTYQETQYF. In DNA, the CDR3 is TGTGCCAGCAGCCTTGACCCAACGTACCAAGAGACCCAGTACTTC.

To note about this clone: The identical CDR3 is also encoded by other nucleotide sequences in the sample. The chain combines TRBV18 with TRBJ1-3; D is undetermined. CDR1 and CDR2 from the germline V gene are KGHSH and LQKENI. This CDR3 region has 13 residues. V was trimmed by 1 base and J by 4 bases, leaving 5 bases between them. In DNA form, the CDR3 reads TGTGCCAGCTCACCACTGCCCGGAAACACCATATATTTT. Translating it yields CASSPLPGNTIYF.

The rearrangement uses TRBV19 and TRBJ1-5, with 7 bases aligning to TRBD1. The germline CDR1 and CDR2 sequences are LNHDA and SQIVND (reference sequence). The CDR3 totals 15 residues. After removal of 6 bases from V and 0 bases from J, the junction contained 5 bases not matched to a gene. The CDR3 nucleotides are TGTGCCAGTAGCGCGGGGACAGTTAGCAATCAGCCCCAGCATTTT. Its protein is CASSAGTVSNQPQHF.